The 17 T cell receptor beta chains below all came from one sample that was sequenced in a study of CD8 T cells in ankylosing spondylitis. Study results and caveats: Ankylosing spondylitis blood appeared to be characterized by a TCR beta motif of 7 to 9 highly homologous variants.

TCRdb passed the 5' RACE reads through MiXCR, listing each CDR3 protein once. This table has under 950,000 distinct CDR3 sequences, around 20% appearing once. No cognate antigen is known for these TCRs. Input material: blood, either unsorted or a sorted T cell fraction (not recorded which). These receptors were taken from a male donor with ankylosing spondylitis.

The chain joins TRBV3-1 to TRBJ2-1; D is possibly TRBD2 (6 bases). The CDR3 sequence is 18 residues long. Germline V lookup: CDR1 LGHDT, CDR2 YNNKEL (reference sequence). V lost 3 bases to trimming and J lost 1 base, with 19 bases between them. The chain's CDR3 is CASSQTQSGPESYNEQFF. The CDR3 region has the DNA TGTGCCAGCAGCCAGACCCAAAGCGGGCCCGAGTCCTACAATGAGCAGTTCTTC.

J is TRBJ1-4 and V is TRBV4-1; TRBD1 is a possible D gene (5 bases). The CDR3 has 14 residues. V was trimmed by 4 bases and J by 3 bases, leaving 9 bases between them. CDR1 MGHRA and CDR2 YSYEKL come from the germline V gene. CDR3 residues: CASSPDTSNEKLFF. CDR3 nucleotides: TGCGCCAGCAGCCCGGACACTTCTAATGAAAAACTGTTTTTT.

The rearrangement uses TRBV12-3 or TRBV12-4 and TRBJ2-7, with a possible D match to TRBD2 (6 bases). Trimming cost V 6 bases and J 4 bases, with 16 bases left between them. CDR3 length: 14 amino acids. The CDR3 loop is CASRKGGAPYEQYF. CDR3 coding DNA: TGTGCCAGCAGGAAGGGCGGGGCCCCGTACGAGCAGTACTTC.

This rearrangement joins TRBV18 to TRBJ1-5, with 9 bases matching TRBD1. Germline V lookup: CDR1 KGHSH, CDR2 LQKENI. V shed 6 bases, J shed 7 bases, and the junction held 10 bases outside the gene matches. The CDR3 is 15 amino acids. CDR3 region: CASSFDRGVGQPQHF. The CDR3, as DNA: TGTGCCAGCTCTTTCGACAGGGGGGTTGGCCAGCCCCAGCATTTT.

J is TRBJ2-3 and V is TRBV27; D might be TRBD1 or TRBD2, each matching 5 bases. Per germline, CDR1 MNHEY and CDR2 SMNVEV (reference sequence). V lost 10 bases, J lost 10 bases, and 24 bases lay in between. The CDR3 covers 14 residues. DNA for the CDR3: TGTGCCACCCACCGGACTGGGGGTCGGGTGGCGCAGTATTTT. This sequence encodes CATHRTGGRVAQYF.

This clonotype has more than one count but fewer than ten. V is TRBV6-1 and J is TRBJ2-3, with TRBD2 as a possible D gene (6 bases). This CDR3 comprises 15 residues. V lost 4 bases, J lost 5 bases, and 16 bases lay in between. From germline, CDR1 is MNHNS and CDR2 SASEGT. The CDR3 region is CASSASGSGVDTQYF. CDR3 DNA sequence: TGTGCCAGCAGTGCAAGCGGGTCTGGTGTAGATACGCAGTATTTT.

J is TRBJ1-2 and V is TRBV6-5, with a tentative D call TRBD1 (5 bases). This CDR3 region has 14 residues. CDR1 is MNHEY, CDR2 SVGAGI, per germline. The V end lost 2 bases, the J end lost 3 bases, and 10 bases lay between the germline ends. The DNA of the CDR3 is TGTGCCAGCAGTTACAAAGGGACGGACTATGGCTACACCTTC. This sequence encodes CASSYKGTDYGYTF.

This clonotype was found many times. The rearrangement uses TRBV5-8 and TRBJ2-6; D unclear. Per the germline V gene, CDR1 is SGHTS and CDR2 is YDEGEE. The V gene lost 2 bases and the J gene lost 2 bases, with 8 bases spanning the gap. The CDR3 loop spans 15 amino acids. Here the CDR3 reads CASSFWVTGANVLTF. CDR3 sequence (DNA): TGTGCCAGCAGCTTCTGGGTGACTGGGGCCAACGTCCTGACTTTC.

In this sample, this clonotype turned up a few times. The chain uses TRBV6-2 or TRBV6-3 and TRBJ2-3; 7 bases map to TRBD2. This CDR3 has 14 amino acids. Per the germline V gene, CDR1 is MNHEY and CDR2 is SVGEGT. Trimming at V came to 3 bases and at J to 7 bases, leaving 7 bases not matched to a gene. CDR3 region: CASSYDGGTNTQYF. In DNA form, the CDR3 reads TGTGCCAGCAGTTATGACGGAGGGACTAATACGCAGTATTTT.

The table lists this clonotype with many counts. The chain joins TRBV7-6 to TRBJ2-3, with a tentative D call TRBD2 (7 bases). V dropped 2 bases and J dropped 3 bases, with 9 bases sitting between them. There are 14 residues in the CDR3. The germline CDR1 and CDR2 sequences are SGHVS and FNYEAQ. This chain's CDR3 is CASSLKGGTDTQYF. The CDR3 region has the DNA TGTGCCAGCAGCTTAAAGGGGGGGACAGATACGCAGTATTTT. Drawing the rest from reference TRBV7-6 and TRBJ2-3, the complete variable domain is GAGVSQSPRYKVTKRGQDVALRCDPISGHVSLYWYRQALGQGPEFLTYFNYEAQQDKSGLPNDRFSAERPEGSISTLTIQRTEQRDSAMYRCASSLKGGTDTQYFGPGTRLTVL.

V usage is TRBV5-6 and J usage is TRBJ1-4, with TRBD1 as a possible D gene (5 bases). With 2 bases removed from V and 5 bases from J, the gap between germline ends came to 10 bases. Germline CDR1 and CDR2: SGHDT and YYEEEE. This CDR3 is 14 amino acids long. The CDR3 protein is CASSLQEGNEKLFF. The CDR3 DNA is TGTGCCAGCAGCTTACAGGAGGGGAATGAAAAACTGTTTTTT.

This clonotype was seen more than once but under ten times. The rearrangement links TRBV28 to TRBJ2-7; either TRBD1 or TRBD2 may fit D (5 bases each). Trimming stripped 5 bases from V and 2 bases from J, with 13 bases between. The CDR3 covers 14 residues. The germline V gene encodes CDR1 MDHEN and CDR2 SYDVKM. Here the CDR3 DNA reads TGTGCCAGCAGTCCCGGGACCGAAACCTACGAGCAGTACTTC. It encodes CASSPGTETYEQYF.

The sample holds a few counts of this clonotype. The V call is TRBV7-6, the J call TRBJ2-3, with D maybe TRBD1 (7 bases). Germline V gives CDR1 SGHVS, CDR2 FNYEAQ. The CDR3 totals 16 residues. Between the trimmed V and J ends, which lost 2 bases and 5 bases, there was a span of 17 bases. The CDR3 region has the DNA TGTGCCAGCAGCTTAAGCGGGCCAGGGGGAATAGATACGCAGTATTTT. Translated, it gives CASSLSGPGGIDTQYF.

This chain uses TRBV5-6 with TRBJ2-1; unclear D gene. This CDR3 contains 13 residues. V lost 4 bases to trimming and J lost 5 bases, with 10 bases between them. Germline CDR1 reads SGHDT; CDR2 reads YYEEEE. The CDR3 DNA follows: TGTGCCAGCAGCGGGGAACGCGACAATGAGCAGTTCTTC. It yields the protein CASSGERDNEQFF.

In the case of this clonotype: A read error is possible here, since a much larger clone lies one base away. This rearrangement joins TRBV25-1 to TRBJ2-2; either TRBD1 or TRBD2 may supply D (6 bases each). Germline CDR1 and CDR2: MGHDK and SYGVNS. The CDR3 length is 14 residues. Trimming removed 6 bases at V and 1 base at J, with 9 bases between. CDR3 protein: CASRGGQNTGELFF. DNA for the CDR3: TGTGCCAGCAGGGGGGGACAGAACACCGGGGAGCTGTTTTTT.

The table lists this clonotype with a few counts. The gene calls are TRBV9 and TRBJ1-2; 7 bases are shared with TRBD1. V was clipped by 4 bases and J by 3 bases; unmatched bases: 12. CDR1 and CDR2 from the germline V gene are SGDLS and YYNGEE. CDR3 length equals 16 residues. This CDR3 is CASSIDRQGLYYGYTF. CDR3 nucleotides: TGTGCCAGCAGCATTGATCGACAGGGCCTCTACTATGGCTACACCTTC. Full variable domain (rest looked up from reference TRBV9 and TRBJ1-2): DSGVTQTPKHLITATGQRVTLRCSPRSGDLSVYWYQQSLDQGLQFLIQYYNGEERAKGNILERFSAQQFPDLHSELNLSSLELGDSALYFCASSIDRQGLYYGYTFGSGTRLTVV.

The CDR3 DNA reads as TGTGCCAGCAGCCAAGAACCCGGGACCACTAATGAAAAACTGTTTTTT. Translated, it gives CASSQEPGTTNEKLFF. V and J are TRBV4-2 and TRBJ1-4, with a possible D match to TRBD1 (5 bases). From germline, CDR1 is LGHNA and CDR2 YNFKEQ. V lost 0 bases and J lost 2, with 10 bases in between. The CDR3 spans 16 residues.